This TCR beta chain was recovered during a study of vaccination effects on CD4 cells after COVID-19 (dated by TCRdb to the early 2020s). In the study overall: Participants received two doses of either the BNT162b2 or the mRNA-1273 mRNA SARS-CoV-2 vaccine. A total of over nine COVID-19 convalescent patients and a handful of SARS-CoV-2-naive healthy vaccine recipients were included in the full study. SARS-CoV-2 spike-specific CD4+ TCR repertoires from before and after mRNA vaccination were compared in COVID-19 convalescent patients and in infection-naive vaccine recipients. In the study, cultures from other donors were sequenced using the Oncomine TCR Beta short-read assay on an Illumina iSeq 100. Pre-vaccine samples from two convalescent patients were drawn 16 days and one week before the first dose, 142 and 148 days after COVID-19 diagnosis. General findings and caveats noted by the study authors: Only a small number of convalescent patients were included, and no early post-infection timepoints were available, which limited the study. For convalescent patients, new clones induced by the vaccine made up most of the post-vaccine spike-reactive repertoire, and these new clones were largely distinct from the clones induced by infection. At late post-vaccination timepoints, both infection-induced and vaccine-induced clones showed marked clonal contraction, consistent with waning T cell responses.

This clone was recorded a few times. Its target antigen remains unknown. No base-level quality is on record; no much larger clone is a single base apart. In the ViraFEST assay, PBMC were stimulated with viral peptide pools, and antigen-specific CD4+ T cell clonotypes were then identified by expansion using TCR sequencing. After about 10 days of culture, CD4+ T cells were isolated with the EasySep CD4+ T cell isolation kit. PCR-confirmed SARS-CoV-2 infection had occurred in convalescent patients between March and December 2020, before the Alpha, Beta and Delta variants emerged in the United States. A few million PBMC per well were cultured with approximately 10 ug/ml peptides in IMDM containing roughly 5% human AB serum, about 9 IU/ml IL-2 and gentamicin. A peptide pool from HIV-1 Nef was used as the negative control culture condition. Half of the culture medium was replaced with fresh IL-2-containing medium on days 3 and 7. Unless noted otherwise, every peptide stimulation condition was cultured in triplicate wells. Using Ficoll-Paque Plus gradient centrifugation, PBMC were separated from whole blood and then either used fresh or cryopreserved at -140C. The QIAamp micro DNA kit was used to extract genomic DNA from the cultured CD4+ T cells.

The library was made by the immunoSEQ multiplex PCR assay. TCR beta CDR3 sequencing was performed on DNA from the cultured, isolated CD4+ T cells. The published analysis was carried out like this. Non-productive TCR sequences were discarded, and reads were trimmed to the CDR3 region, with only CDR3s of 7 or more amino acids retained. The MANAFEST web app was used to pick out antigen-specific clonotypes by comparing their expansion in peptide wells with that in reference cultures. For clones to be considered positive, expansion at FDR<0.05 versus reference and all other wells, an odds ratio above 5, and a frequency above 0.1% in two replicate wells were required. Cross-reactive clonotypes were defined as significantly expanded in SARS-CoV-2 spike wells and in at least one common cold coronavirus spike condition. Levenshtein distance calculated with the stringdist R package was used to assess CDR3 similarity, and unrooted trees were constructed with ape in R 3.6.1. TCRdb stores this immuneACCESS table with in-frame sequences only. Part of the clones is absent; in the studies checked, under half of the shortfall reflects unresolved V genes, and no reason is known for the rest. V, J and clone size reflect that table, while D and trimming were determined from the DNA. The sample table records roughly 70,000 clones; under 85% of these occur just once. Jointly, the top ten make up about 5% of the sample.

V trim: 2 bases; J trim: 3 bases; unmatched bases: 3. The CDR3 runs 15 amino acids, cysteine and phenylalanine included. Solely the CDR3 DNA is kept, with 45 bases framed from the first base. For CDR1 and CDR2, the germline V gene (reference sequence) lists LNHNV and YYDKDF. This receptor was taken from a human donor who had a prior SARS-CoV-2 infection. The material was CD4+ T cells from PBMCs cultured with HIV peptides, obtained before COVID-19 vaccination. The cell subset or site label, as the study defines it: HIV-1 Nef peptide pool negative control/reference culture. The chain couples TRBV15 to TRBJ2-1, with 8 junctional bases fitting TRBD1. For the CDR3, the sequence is CATSRFRGLYNEQFF. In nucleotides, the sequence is TGTGCCACCAGCAGATTCAGGGGGCTCTACAATGAGCAGTTCTTC.